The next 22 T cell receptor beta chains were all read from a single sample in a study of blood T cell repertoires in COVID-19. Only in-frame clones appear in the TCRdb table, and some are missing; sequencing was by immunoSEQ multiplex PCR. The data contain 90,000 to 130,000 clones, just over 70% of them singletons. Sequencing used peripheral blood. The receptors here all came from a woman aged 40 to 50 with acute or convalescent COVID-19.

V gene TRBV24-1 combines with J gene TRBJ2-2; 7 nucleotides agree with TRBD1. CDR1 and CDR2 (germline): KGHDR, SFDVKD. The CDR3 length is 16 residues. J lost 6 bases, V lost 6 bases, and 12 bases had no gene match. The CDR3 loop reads CATSPQGGLVAGELFF. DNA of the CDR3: TGTGCCACCAGTCCGCAAGGGGGCCTTGTAGCCGGGGAGCTGTTTTTT.

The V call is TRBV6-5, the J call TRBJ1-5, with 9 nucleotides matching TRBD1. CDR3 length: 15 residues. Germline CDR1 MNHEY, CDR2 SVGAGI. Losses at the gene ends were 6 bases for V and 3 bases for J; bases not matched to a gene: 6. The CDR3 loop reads CASRWGQGTNQPQHF. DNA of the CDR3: TGTGCCAGCAGGTGGGGACAGGGAACCAATCAGCCCCAGCATTTT.

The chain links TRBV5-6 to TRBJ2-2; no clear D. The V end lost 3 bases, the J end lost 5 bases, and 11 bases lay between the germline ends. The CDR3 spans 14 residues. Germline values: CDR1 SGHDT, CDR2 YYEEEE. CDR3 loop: CASSSFASTGELFF. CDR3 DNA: TGTGCCAGCAGCTCGTTTGCTAGTACCGGGGAGCTGTTTTTT. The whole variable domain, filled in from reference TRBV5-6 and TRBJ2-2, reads DAGVTQSPTHLIKTRGQQVTLRCSPKSGHDTVSWYQQALGQGPQFIFQYYEEEERQRGNFPDRFSGHQFPNYSSELNVNALLLGDSALYLCASSSFASTGELFFGEGSRLTVL.

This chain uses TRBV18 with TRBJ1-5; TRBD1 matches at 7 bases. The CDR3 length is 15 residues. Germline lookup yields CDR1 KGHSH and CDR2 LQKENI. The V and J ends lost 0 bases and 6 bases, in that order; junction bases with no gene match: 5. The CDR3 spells CASSPPGQRGQPQHF. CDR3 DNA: TGTGCCAGCTCACCACCGGGACAGAGAGGTCAGCCCCAGCATTTT. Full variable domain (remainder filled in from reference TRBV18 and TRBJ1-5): NAGVMQNPRHLVRRRGQEARLRCSPMKGHSHVYWYRQLPEEGLKFMVYLQKENIIDESGMPKERFSAEFPKEGPSILRIQQVVRGDSAAYFCASSPPGQRGQPQHFGDGTRLSIL.

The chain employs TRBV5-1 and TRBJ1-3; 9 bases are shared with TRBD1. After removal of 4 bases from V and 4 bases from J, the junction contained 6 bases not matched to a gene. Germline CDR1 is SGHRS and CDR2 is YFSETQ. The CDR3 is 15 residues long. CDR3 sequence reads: CASSQSGQGGNTIYF. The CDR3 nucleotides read TGCGCCAGCAGCCAATCGGGACAGGGCGGAAACACCATATATTTT.

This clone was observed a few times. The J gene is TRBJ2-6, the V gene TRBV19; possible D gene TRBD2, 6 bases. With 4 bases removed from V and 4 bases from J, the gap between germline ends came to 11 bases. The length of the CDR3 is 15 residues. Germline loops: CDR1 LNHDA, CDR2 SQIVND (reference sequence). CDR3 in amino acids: CASSRGLAGANVLTF. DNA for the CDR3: TGTGCCAGTAGTAGGGGACTGGCCGGGGCCAACGTCCTGACTTTC.

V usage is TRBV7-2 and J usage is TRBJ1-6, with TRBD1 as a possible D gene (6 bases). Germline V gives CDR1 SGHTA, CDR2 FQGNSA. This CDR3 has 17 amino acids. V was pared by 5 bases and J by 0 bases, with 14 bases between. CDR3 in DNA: TGTGCCAGCAGCGTTACAGGGATAGCCTCCTATAATTCACCCCTCCACTTT. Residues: CASSVTGIASYNSPLHF. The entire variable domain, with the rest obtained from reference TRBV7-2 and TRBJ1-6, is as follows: GAGVSQSPSNKVTEKGKDVELRCDPISGHTALYWYRQSLGQGLEFLIYFQGNSAPDKSGLPSDRFSAERTGGSVSTLTIQRTQQEDSAVYLCASSVTGIASYNSPLHFGNGTRLTVT.

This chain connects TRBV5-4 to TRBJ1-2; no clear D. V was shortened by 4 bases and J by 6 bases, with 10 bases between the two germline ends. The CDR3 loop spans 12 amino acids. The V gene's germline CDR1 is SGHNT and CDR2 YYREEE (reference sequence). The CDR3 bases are TGTGCCAGCAGCATTGTTCCCAATGGCTACACCTTC. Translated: CASSIVPNGYTF.

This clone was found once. CDR3 nucleotides: TGCGCCAGCAGCCAAGAGGACAGGAAAAACATTCAGTACTTC. Translating it yields CASSQEDRKNIQYF. This sequence joins TRBV4-1 and TRBJ2-4; 7 bases are a match to TRBD1. Germline loops: CDR1 MGHRA, CDR2 YSYEKL. The CDR3 contains 14 residues. After removal of 0 bases from V and 4 bases from J, the junction contained 0 bases not matched to a gene.

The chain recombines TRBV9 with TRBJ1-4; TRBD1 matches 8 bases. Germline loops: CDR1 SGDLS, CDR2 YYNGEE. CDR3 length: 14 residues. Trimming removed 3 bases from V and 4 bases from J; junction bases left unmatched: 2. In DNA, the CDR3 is TGTGCCAGCAGCGAGGACAGGGTTAATGAAAAACTGTTTTTT. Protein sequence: CASSEDRVNEKLFF.

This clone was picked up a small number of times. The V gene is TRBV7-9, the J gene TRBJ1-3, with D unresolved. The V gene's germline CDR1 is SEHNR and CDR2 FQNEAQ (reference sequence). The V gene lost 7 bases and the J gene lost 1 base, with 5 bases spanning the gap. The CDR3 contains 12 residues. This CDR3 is CASTHSGNTIYF. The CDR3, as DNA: TGTGCCAGCACCCATTCTGGAAACACCATATATTTT.

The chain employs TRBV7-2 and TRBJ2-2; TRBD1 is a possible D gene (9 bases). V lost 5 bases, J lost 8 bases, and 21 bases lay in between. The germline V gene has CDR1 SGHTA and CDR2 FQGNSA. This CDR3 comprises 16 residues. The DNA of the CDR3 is TGTGCCAGCAGCCCCTTTGGCGGGGGGACAGGGGGGGAGCTGTTTTTT. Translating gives CASSPFGGGTGGELFF.

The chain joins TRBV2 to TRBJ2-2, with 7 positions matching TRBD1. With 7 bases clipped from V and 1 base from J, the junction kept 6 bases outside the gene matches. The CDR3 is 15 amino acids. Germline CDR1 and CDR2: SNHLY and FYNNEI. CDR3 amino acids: CASTSRTGNTGELFF. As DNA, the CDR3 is TGTGCCAGCACCTCACGGACAGGGAACACCGGGGAGCTGTTTTTT.

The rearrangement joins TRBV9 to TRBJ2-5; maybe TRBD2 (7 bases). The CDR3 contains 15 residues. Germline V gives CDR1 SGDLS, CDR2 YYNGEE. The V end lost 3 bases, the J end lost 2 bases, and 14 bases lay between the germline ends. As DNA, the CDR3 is TGTGCCAGCAGCGCGCGGGGGCCCACACAAGAGACCCAGTACTTC. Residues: CASSARGPTQETQYF.

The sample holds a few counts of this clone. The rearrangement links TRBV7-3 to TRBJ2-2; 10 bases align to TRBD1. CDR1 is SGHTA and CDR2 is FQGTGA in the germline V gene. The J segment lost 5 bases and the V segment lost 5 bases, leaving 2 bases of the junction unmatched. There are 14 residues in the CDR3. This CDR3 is CASSRTGGTGELFF. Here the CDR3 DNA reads TGTGCCAGCAGCCGGACAGGGGGGACCGGGGAGCTGTTTTTT.

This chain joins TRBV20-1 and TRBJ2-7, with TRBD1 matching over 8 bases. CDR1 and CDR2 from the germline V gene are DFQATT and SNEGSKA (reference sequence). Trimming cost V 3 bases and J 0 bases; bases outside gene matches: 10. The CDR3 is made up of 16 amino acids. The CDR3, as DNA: TGCAGTGCTAGTAGGCCCGGACAGGGTGGCTCCTACGAGCAGTACTTC. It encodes CSASRPGQGGSYEQYF.

CDR3 amino acids: CASSALEGGKGSEQFF. Written as DNA, the CDR3 is TGTGCCAGCAGTGCCCTTGAGGGGGGGAAGGGTAGTGAGCAGTTCTTC. This rearrangement joins TRBV6-4 to TRBJ2-1; D may be TRBD2 (7 bases). The CDR3 has 16 amino acids. Trimming took 4 bases from V and 9 from J, leaving 22 bases between them. Germline-derived CDR1 and CDR2 are MRHNA and SNTAGT.

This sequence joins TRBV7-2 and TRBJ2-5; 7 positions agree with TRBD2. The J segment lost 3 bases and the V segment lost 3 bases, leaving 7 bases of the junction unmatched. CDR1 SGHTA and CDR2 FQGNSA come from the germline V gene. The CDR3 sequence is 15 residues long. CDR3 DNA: TGTGCCAGCAGCTTGGGCAGCGGGGTTAAAGAGACCCAGTACTTC. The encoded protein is CASSLGSGVKETQYF.

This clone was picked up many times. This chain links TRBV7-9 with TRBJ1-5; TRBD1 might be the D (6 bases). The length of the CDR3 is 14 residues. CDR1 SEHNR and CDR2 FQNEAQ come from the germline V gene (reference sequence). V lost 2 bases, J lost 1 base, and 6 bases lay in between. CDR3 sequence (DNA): TGTGCCAGCAGCTTACAGGGGAGCAATCAGCCCCAGCATTTT. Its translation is CASSLQGSNQPQHF. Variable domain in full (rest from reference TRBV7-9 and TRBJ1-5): DTGVSQNPRHKITKRGQNVTFRCDPISEHNRLYWYRQTLGQGPEFLTYFQNEAQLEKSRLLSDRFSAERPKGSFSTLEIQRTEQGDSAMYLCASSLQGSNQPQHFGDGTRLSIL.

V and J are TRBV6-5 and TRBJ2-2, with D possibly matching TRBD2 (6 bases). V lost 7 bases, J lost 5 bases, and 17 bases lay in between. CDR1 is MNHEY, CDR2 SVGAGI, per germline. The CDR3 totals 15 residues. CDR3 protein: CASTKLGRGTGELFF. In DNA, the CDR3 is TGTGCCAGCACTAAACTTGGGCGGGGAACCGGGGAGCTGTTTTTT.

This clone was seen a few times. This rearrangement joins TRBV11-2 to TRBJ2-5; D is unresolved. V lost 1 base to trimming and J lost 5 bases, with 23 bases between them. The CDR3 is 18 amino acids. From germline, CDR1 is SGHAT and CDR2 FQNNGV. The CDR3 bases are TGTGCCAGCAGCTTAGTTATGGCCGCTAGTGCGACTCGGGAGACCCAGTACTTC. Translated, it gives CASSLVMAASATRETQYF. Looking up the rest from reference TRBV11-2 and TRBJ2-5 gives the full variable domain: EAGVAQSPRYKIIEKRQSVAFWCNPISGHATLYWYQQILGQGPKLLIQFQNNGVVDDSQLPKDRFSAERLKGVDSTLKIQPAKLEDSAVYLCASSLVMAASATRETQYFGPGTRLLVL.

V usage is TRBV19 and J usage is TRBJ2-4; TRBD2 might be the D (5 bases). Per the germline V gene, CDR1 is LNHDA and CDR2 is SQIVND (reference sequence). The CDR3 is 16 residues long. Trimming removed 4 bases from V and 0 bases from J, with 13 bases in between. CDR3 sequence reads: CASSTPSSLAKNIQYF. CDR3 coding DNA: TGTGCCAGTAGTACCCCTAGCAGCCTAGCCAAAAACATTCAGTACTTC.